The clone carrying this T cell receptor (beta chain) was counted only a few times. The sample comes from a study of beta chain features in type 1 diabetes. Germline assignment: CDR1 SNHLY and CDR2 FYNNEI. The V segment lost 5 bases and the J segment 2 bases; nucleotides outside the gene matches: 6. The CDR3 is made up of 15 amino acids. Investigators reverse transcribed all isolated RNA, so they sequenced expressed TCRB transcripts. This table comes from immunoSEQ multiplex PCR, and its TCRdb copy is limited to in-frame clones, with some not included. The table includes 310,000 or so clones, roughly 8% detected once.

The chain combines TRBV2 with TRBJ2-4, with TRBD1 matching over 7 bases. What was sequenced was central memory CD4+ T cells from blood. This clonotype was sampled from a woman aged 18-29 years in good health. The CDR3 DNA follows: TGTGCCAGCAGTTGGGACAGCTCTCCCAAAAACATTCAGTACTTC. It codes for CASSWDSSPKNIQYF.